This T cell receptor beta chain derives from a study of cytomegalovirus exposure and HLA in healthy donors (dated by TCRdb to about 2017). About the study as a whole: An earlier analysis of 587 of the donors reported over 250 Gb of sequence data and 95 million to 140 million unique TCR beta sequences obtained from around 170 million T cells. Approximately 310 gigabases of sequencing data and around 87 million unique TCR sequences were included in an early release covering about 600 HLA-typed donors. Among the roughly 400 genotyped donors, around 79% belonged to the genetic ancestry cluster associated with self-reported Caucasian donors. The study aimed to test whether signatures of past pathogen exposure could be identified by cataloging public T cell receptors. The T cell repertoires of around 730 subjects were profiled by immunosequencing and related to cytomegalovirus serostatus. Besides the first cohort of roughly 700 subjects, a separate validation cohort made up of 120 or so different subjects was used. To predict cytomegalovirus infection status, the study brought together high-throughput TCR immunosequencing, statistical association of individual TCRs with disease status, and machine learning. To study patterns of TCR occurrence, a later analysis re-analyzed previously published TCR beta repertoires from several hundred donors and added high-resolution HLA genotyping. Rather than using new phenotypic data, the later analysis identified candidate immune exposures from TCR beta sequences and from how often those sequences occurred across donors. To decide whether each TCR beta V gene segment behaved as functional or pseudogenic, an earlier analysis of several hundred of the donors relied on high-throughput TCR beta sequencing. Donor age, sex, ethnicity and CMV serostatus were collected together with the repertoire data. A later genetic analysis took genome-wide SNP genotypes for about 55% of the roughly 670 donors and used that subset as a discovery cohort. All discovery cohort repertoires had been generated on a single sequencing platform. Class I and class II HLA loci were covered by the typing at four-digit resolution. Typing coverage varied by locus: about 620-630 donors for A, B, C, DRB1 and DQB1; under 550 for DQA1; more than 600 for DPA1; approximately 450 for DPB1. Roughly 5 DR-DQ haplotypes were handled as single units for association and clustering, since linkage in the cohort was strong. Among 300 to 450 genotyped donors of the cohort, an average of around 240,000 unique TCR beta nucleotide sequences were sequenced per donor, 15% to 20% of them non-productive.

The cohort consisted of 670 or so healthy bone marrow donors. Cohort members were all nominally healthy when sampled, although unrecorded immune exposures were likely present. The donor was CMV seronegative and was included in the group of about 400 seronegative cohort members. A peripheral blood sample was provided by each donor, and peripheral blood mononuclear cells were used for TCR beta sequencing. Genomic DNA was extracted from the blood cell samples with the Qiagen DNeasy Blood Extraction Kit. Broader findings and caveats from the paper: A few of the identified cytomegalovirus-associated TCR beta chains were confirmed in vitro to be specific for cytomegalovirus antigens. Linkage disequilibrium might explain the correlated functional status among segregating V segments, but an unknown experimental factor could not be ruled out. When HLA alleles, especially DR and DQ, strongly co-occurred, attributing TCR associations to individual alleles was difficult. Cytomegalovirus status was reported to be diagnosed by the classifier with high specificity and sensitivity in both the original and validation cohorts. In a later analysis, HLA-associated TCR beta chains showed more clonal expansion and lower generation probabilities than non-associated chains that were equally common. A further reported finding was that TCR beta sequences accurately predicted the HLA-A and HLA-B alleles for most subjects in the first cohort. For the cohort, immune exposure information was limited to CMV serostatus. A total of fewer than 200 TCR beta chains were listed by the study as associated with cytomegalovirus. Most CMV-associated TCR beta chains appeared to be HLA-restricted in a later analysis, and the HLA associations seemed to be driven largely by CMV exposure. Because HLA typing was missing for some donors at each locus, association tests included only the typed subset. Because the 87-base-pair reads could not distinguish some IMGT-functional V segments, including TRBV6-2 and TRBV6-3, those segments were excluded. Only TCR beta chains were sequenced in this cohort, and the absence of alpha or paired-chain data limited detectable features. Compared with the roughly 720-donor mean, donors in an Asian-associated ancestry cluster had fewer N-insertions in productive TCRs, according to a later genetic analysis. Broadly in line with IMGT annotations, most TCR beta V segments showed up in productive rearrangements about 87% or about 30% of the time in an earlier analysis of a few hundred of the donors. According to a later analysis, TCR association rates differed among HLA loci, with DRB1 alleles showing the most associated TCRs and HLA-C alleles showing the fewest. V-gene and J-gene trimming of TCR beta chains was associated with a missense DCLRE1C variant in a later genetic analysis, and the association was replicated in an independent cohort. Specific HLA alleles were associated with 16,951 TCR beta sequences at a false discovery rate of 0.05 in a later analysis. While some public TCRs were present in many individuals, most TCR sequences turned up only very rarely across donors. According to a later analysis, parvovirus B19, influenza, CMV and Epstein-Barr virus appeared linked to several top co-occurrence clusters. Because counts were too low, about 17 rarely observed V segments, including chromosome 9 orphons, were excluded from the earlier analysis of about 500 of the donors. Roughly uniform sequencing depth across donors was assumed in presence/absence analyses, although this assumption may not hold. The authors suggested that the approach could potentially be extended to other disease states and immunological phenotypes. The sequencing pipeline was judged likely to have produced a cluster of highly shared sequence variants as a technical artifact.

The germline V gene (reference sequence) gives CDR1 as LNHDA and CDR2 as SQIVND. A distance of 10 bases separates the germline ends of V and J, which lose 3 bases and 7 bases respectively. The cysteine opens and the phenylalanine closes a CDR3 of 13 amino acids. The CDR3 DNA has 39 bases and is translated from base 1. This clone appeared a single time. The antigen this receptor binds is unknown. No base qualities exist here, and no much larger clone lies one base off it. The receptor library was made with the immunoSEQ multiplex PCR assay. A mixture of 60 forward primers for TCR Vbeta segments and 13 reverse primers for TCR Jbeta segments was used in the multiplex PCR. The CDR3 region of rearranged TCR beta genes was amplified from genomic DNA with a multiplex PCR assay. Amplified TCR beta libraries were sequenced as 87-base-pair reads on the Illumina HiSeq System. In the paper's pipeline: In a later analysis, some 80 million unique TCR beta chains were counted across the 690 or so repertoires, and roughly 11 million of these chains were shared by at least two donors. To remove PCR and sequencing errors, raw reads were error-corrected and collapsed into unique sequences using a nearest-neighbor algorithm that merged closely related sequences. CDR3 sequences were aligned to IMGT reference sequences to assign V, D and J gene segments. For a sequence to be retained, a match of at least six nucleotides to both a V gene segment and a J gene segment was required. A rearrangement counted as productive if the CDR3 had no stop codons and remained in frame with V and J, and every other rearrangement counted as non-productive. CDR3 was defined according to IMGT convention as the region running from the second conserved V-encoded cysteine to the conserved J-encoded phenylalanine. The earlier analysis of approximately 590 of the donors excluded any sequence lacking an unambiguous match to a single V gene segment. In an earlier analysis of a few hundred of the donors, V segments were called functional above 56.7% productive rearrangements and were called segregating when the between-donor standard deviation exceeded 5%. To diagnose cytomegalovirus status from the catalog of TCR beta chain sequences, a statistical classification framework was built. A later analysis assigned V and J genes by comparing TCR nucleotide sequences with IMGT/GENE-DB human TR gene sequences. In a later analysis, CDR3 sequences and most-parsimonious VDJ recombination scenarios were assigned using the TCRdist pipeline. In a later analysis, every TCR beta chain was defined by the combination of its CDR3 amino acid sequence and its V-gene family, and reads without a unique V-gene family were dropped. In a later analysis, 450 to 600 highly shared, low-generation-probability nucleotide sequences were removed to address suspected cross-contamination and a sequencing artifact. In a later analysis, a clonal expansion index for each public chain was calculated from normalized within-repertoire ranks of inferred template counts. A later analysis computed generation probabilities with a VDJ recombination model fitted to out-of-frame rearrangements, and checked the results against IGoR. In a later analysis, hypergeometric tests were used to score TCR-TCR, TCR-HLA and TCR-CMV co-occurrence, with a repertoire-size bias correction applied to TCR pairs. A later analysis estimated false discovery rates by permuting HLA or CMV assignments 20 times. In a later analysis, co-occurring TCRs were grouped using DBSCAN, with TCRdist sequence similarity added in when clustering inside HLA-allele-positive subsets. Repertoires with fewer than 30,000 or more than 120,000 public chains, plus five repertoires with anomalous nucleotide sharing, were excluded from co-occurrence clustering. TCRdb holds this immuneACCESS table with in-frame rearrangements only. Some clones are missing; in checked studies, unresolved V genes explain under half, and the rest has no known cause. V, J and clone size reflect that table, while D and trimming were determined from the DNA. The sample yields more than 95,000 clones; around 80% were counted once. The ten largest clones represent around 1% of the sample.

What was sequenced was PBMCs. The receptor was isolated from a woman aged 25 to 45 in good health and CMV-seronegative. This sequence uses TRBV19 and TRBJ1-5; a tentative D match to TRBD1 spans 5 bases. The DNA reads TGTGCCAGTAGTATCGACAGTGTCCAGCCCCAGCATTTT. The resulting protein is CASSIDSVQPQHF.